The T cell receptor (beta chain) described here comes from a study of T cells after yellow fever vaccination. TCRdb reprocessed the 5' RACE reads via MiXCR and lists one record per CDR3 protein. Among some 500,000 distinct CDR3 sequences listed, roughly 12% were seen once. The CDR3 sequence is 13 residues long. V was cut by 5 bases and J by 8 bases, with 15 bases left in between. Per the germline V gene, CDR1 is MGHDK and CDR2 is SYGVNS. This receptor was identified in a man aged 25 to 45 who received the YFV17D yellow fever vaccine. The sequenced sample was PBMCs, obtained on the day of the yellow fever booster vaccination. The chain links TRBV25-1 to TRBJ1-2; D uncertain. The DNA for the CDR3 is TGTGCCAGCAGTCCGACCGGGAGTGCGGGCTACACCTTC. It specifies CASSPTGSAGYTF.